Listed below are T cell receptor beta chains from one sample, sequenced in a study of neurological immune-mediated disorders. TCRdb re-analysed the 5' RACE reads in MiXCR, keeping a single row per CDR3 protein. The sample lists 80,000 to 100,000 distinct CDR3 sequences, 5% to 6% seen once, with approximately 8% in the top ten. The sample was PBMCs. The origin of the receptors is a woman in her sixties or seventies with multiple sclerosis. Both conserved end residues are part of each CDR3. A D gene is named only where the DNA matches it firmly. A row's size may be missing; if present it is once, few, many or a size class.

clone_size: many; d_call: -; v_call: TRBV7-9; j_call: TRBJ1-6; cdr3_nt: TGTGCCAGCAGCTTCGTCATGAGCTCCTATAATTCACCCCTCCACTTT; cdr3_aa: CASSFVMSSYNSPLHF
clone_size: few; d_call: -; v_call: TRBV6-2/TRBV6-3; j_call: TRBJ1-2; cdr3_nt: TGTGCCACCTGGAGGGACGGTGGCAACTATGGCTACACCTTC; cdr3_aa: CATWRDGGNYGYTF
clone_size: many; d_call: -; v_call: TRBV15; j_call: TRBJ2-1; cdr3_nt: TGTGCCACCAGCAGAGATTCGGGCTCTTCAGATAGGTCTTCATGGGGGCAGTTCTTC; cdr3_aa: CATSRDSGSSDRSSWGQFF
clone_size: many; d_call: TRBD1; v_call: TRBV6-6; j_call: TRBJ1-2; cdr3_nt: TGTGCCAGCAGTTGGACAGGGGGAGAGTATGGCTACACCTTC; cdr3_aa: CASSWTGGEYGYTF
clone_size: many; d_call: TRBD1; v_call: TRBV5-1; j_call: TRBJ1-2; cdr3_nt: TGCGCCAGCAGCCCACAGGGGGCCAACTATGGCTACACCTTC; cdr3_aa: CASSPQGANYGYTF
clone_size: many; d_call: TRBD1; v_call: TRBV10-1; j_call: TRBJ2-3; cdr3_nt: TGCGCCAGCAGTGAGTCCACCGGGACAGGGGAAGATACGCAGTATTTT; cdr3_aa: CASSESTGTGEDTQYF
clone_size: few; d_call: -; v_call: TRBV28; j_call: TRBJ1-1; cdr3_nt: TGTGCCAGCAGATCCCCGGGGGTACAGGTAACTGAAGCTTTCTTT; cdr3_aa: CASRSPGVQVTEAFF
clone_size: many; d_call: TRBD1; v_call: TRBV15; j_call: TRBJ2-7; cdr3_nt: TGTGCCACCAGCAGAGAGGGACAGGTGCGTACCGAGCAGTACTTC; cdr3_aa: CATSREGQVRTEQYF
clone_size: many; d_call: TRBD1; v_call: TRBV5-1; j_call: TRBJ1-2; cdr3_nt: TGCGCCAGCAGCGACGCCACAGGGGTTGGTGGCTACACCTTC; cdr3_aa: CASSDATGVGGYTF
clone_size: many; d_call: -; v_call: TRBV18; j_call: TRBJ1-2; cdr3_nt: TGTGCCAGCTCACCCGGGACCGAGCTTGGCTACACCTTC; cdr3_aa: CASSPGTELGYTF
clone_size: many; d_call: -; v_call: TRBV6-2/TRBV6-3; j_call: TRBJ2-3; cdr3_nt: TGTGCCAGCATTCCGGGGACTTACACAGATACGCAGTATTTT; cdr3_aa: CASIPGTYTDTQYF
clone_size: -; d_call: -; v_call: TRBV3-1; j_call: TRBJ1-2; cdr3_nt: TGTGCCAGCAGCCAAGAGGCGGTTAGCTATGGCTACACCTTC; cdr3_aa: CASSQEAVSYGYTF
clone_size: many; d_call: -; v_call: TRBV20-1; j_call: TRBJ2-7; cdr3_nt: TGCAGTGCTAGAAAAGCGCCGAACTACGAGCAGTACTTC; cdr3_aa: CSARKAPNYEQYF
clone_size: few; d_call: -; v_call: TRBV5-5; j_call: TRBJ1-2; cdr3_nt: TGTGCCAGCAGCGCAACAGGGAACTATGGCTACACCTTC; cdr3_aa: CASSATGNYGYTF
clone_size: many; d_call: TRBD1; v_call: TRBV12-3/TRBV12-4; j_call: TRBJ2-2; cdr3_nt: TGTGCCAGCAGACCCGGACAGGGGGCGAACACCGGGGAGCTGTTTTTT; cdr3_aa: CASRPGQGANTGELFF